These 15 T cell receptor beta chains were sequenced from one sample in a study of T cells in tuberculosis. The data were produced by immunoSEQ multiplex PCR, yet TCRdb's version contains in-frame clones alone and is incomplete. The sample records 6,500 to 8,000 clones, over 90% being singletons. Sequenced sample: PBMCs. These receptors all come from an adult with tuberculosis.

The CDR3 nucleotides are TGTGCCAGCAGCGTCGGACTAGCGGGATTCCTCTCTGGGGCCAACGTCCTGACTTTC. Translation: CASSVGLAGFLSGANVLTF. The chain employs TRBV9 and TRBJ2-6, with TRBD2 identical over 12 bases. The length of the CDR3 is 19 residues. Per germline, CDR1 SGDLS and CDR2 YYNGEE. J lost 0 bases, V lost 2 bases, and 6 bases had no gene match.

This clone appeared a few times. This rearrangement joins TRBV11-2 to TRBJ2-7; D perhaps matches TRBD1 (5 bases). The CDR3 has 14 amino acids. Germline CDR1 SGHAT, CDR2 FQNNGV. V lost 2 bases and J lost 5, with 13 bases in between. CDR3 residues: CASSLSRAHDEQYF. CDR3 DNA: TGTGCCAGCAGCTTAAGCAGGGCTCATGACGAGCAGTACTTC.

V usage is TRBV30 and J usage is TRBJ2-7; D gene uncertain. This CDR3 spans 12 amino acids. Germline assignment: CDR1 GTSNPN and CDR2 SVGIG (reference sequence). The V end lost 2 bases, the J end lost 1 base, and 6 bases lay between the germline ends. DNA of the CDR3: TGTGCCTGGAGTTTCGGGTCCTACGAGCAGTACTTC. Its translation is CAWSFGSYEQYF.

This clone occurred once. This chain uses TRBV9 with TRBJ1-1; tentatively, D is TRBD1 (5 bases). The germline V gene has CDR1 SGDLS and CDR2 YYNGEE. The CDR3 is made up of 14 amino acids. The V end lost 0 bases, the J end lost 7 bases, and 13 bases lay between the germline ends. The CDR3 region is CASSVAGQDGEAFF. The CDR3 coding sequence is TGTGCCAGCAGCGTAGCAGGGCAGGATGGTGAAGCTTTCTTT.

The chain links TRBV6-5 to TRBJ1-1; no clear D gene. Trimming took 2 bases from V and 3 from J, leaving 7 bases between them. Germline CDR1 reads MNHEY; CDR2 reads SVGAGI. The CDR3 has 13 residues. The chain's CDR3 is CASSYTGDTEAFF. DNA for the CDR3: TGTGCCAGCAGTTACACTGGAGACACTGAAGCTTTCTTT.

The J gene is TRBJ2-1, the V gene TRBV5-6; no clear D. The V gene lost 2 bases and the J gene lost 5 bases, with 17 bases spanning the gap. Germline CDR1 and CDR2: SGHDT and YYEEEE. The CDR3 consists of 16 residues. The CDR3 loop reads CASSFFTMTPDNEQFF. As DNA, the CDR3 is TGTGCCAGCAGCTTCTTTACGATGACTCCTGACAATGAGCAGTTCTTC.

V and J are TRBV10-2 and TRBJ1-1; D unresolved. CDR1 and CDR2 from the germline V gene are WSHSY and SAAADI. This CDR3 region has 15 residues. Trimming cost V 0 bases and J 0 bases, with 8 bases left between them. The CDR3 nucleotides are TGCGCCAGCAGTGAGTCCGCTATTATGAACACTGAAGCTTTCTTT. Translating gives CASSESAIMNTEAFF.

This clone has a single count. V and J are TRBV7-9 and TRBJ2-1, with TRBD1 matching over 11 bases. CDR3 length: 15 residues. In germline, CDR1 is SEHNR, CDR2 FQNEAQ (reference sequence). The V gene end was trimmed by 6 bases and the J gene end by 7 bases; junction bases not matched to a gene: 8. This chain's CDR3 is CASRYGQGAVNEQFF. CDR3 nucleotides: TGTGCCAGCAGATATGGACAGGGGGCGGTTAATGAGCAGTTCTTC.

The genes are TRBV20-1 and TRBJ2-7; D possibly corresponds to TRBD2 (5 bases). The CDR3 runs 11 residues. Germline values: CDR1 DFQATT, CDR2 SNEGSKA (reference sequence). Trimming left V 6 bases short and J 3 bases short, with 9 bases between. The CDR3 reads CSANRDYEQYF. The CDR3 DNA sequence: TGCAGTGCCAATCGGGACTACGAGCAGTACTTC.

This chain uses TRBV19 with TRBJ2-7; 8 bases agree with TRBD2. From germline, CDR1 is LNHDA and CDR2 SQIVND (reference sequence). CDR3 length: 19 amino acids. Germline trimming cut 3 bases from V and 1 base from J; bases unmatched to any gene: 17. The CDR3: CASSINLGVAGINSYEQYF. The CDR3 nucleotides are TGTGCCAGTAGTATTAACCTTGGAGTAGCGGGAATTAATTCCTACGAGCAGTACTTC.

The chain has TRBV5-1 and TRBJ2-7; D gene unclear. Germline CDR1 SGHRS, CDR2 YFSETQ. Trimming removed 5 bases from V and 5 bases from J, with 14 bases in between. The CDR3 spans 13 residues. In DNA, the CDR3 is TGCGCCAGCAGTCAAAATGCCCAGGACGAGCAGTACTTC. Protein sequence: CASSQNAQDEQYF.

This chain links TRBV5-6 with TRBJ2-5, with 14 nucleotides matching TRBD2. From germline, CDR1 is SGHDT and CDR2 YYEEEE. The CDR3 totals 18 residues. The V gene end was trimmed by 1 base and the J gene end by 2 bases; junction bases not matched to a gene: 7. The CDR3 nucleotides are TGTGCCAGCAGCTTGCCTCTCGGGACTAGCGGGGGTCAAGAGACCCAGTACTTC. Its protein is CASSLPLGTSGGQETQYF.

CDR3 nucleotide sequence: TGCGCCAGCAGTGGGAATGACAGGGAGGTTTTCTTC. Encoded protein: CASSGNDREVFF. The V gene is TRBV10-1, the J gene TRBJ2-1; D possibly corresponds to TRBD1 (7 bases). Germline loops: CDR1 WNHNN, CDR2 SYGVQD (reference sequence). The CDR3 extends over 12 amino acids. Trimming shortened V by 4 bases and J by 16 bases, and 17 bases separated the two germline ends.

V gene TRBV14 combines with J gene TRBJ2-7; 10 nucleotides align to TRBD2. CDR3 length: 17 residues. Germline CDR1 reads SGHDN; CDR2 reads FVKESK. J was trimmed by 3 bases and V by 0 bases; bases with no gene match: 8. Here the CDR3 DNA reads TGTGCCAGCAGCCAAGATGGGGAGCGGGAGGGATACTACGAGCAGTACTTC. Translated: CASSQDGEREGYYEQYF.

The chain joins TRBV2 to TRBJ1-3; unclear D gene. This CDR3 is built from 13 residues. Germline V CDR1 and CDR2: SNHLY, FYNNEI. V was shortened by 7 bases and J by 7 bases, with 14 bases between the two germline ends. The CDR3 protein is CASIWALGNTIYF. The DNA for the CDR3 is TGTGCCAGCATTTGGGCTCTTGGCAACACCATATATTTT.